This is a list of T cell receptor beta chains from one sample in a study of memory CD4+ T cells and cytomegalovirus serostatus. Assay: immunoSEQ multiplex PCR; the TCRdb copy retains only in-frame clones and omits some. Among some 57,000 clones listed, approximately 79% were seen once. The sample was memory CD4+ T cells from blood. These receptors were taken from an adult in good health and CMV-seronegative. Each CDR3 is given without its conserved first and last residue. The size of a clone is reported for some rows only, either as once, few or many, or as a class for expanded clones.

V gene,J gene,clone size,CDR3 protein
TRBV25-1,TRBJ2-1,NA,ASSEGLAQF
TRBV19,TRBJ1-5,once,ASKIGGIQPQH
TRBV5-6,TRBJ2-5,NA,ASSLEDLQETQY
TRBV27,TRBJ1-1,NA,ASSINRGTEAF
TRBV5-5,TRBJ1-2,NA,ASSLAGTYGYT
TRBV28,TRBJ2-7,NA,ASSLTYEQY
TRBV18,TRBJ2-3,NA,ASSPSTTGPDTQY
TRBV28,TRBJ2-3,once,ASNTYGGGEYRHSTADTQY
TRBV19,TRBJ2-5,NA,ASSKKQGTREETQY
TRBV7-9,TRBJ1-6,few,ASSTGQGDNSPLH
TRBV7-2,TRBJ1-3,NA,ASSSLHGNTIY
TRBV6-1,TRBJ1-2,NA,ASRETGGDANYGYT
TRBV30,TRBJ2-2,few,AWKLLTGAAGELF
TRBV29-1,TRBJ1-1,NA,SVGTGQGTEAF
TRBV29-1,TRBJ2-4,few,SVLGGELAKNIQY
TRBV28,TRBJ1-2,NA,ASTPPRTGGNT
TRBV6-5,TRBJ1-5,NA,ASSRDSNQPQH
TRBV6-5,TRBJ2-1,NA,ASSYSNEQF
TRBV12-5,TRBJ1-5,NA,ASGLLPPGYSNQPQH
TRBV4-1,TRBJ2-1,NA,ASSQRGTSGLDEQF
TRBV7-2,TRBJ1-2,NA,ASSLDGGSYGYT
TRBV13,TRBJ1-6,few,ASSRTPGPLSSYNSPLH
TRBV2,TRBJ2-5,NA,ASRQETQY
TRBV6-6,TRBJ1-1,few,ASSPLSGEAF
TRBV6-5,TRBJ1-1,once,ASSYDLASTEAF
TRBV5-1,TRBJ2-7,NA,ASSQRTGSHEQY
TRBV7-8,TRBJ2-1,NA,ASSFSVRINEQF
TRBV27,TRBJ2-6,NA,ASSLRRGANVLT
TRBV5-6,TRBJ1-2,NA,ASSLFGSYGYT
TRBV29-1,TRBJ2-1,NA,SVRPGGPNEQF
TRBV6-5,TRBJ1-2,NA,ASSYTRTNYGYT
TRBV28,NA,NA,ASRGVDYEQY
TRBV5-5,TRBJ2-1,NA,ASSLDWGNEQF
TRBV28,TRBJ1-2,NA,ASTGVERGYGYT
TRBV6-1,TRBJ1-1,NA,ASTWGGTHTEAF
TRBV2,TRBJ2-5,NA,ASSEQSGPQETQY
TRBV6-1,TRBJ2-2,NA,ASSENGPGELF
TRBV19,TRBJ1-3,NA,ASSIDGLRGNTIY
TRBV6-5,TRBJ2-7,NA,ASRHRLAGIREQY
TRBV15,TRBJ2-7,NA,ATRLASGRYEQY